Listed here are 30 T cell receptor beta chains from one sample, sequenced in a study of blood T cell repertoires in COVID-19. The table came from immunoSEQ multiplex PCR; TCRdb's copy has only in-frame clones and leaves some out. This sample yields approximately 50,000 clones, of which 85% to 95% are seen a single time; about 3.4% belongs to the top ten. Sequencing was carried out using peripheral blood. These TCRs come from a human donor in a cohort sampled during active COVID-19.

The chain's CDR3 is CASSSLGGGGETQYF. The CDR3 DNA reads TGTGCCAGCAGTTCCCTCGGGGGGGGAGGGGAGACCCAGTACTTC. V gene TRBV27 combines with J gene TRBJ2-5; 8 nucleotides match TRBD2. Germline V gene sequence: CDR1 MNHEY, CDR2 SMNVEV (reference sequence). This CDR3 comprises 15 residues. V trimming: 4 bases; J trimming: 5 bases; junction bases outside the gene matches: 9.

The chain has TRBV10-3 and TRBJ1-2; TRBD1 matches at 7 bases. Trimming took 6 bases from V and 4 from J; bases not matched to a gene: 11. The CDR3 is 15 amino acids. CDR1 is ENHRY, CDR2 SYGVKD, per germline. CDR3: CAISTERGLGYGYTF. CDR3 in DNA: TGTGCCATCAGCACCGAAAGGGGGCTGGGCTATGGCTACACCTTC.

The chain recombines TRBV27 with TRBJ1-2; a possible D gene is TRBD1 (5 bases). This CDR3 comprises 14 residues. Germline CDR1 reads MNHEY; CDR2 reads SMNVEV (reference sequence). The V end was cut by 6 bases, the J end by 4 bases, with 15 bases between. CDR3 bases: TGTGCCAGCAGGGGTCCAGGGCGTACCTATGGCTACACCTTC. This gives the protein CASRGPGRTYGYTF.

V and J are TRBV6-5 and TRBJ1-6; 7 bases map to TRBD1. This CDR3 is 14 amino acids long. Per the germline V gene, CDR1 is MNHEY and CDR2 is SVGAGI. V trimming: 0 bases; J trimming: 9 bases; junction bases outside the gene matches: 2. The CDR3 loop is CASSYSTGRSPLHF. Written as DNA, the CDR3 is TGTGCCAGCAGTTACTCGACAGGGCGTTCACCCCTCCACTTT.

This sequence joins TRBV27 and TRBJ1-2; TRBD1 aligns across 7 bases. Trimming at V came to 3 bases and at J to 2 bases, leaving 0 bases not matched to a gene. CDR3 length: 13 residues. Germline CDR1 and CDR2: MNHEY and SMNVEV (reference sequence). CDR3 nucleotides: TGTGCCAGCAGTTTGACAGGGAACTATGGCTACACCTTC. Its protein is CASSLTGNYGYTF.

CDR3 region: CASERGTEAFF. The DNA for the CDR3 is TGTGCCAGCGAGCGGGGGACTGAAGCTTTCTTT. The rearrangement joins TRBV2 to TRBJ1-1, with D possibly matching TRBD1 (5 bases). CDR1 SNHLY and CDR2 FYNNEI come from the germline V gene. This CDR3 has 11 residues. V shed 8 bases and J shed 5 bases, with 9 bases lying between them.

The chain uses TRBV27 and TRBJ2-7, with a tentative D call TRBD2 (6 bases). This CDR3 spans 15 amino acids. CDR1 and CDR2 (germline): MNHEY, SMNVEV (reference sequence). The ends were cut back, 2 bases at V and 3 bases at J, with 14 bases in the middle. The DNA for the CDR3 is TGTGCCAGCAGTTTACTGGGACTCCCACTCTACGAGCAGTACTTC. Its translation is CASSLLGLPLYEQYF.

This chain uses TRBV28 with TRBJ1-2; 11 bases line up with TRBD1. The CDR3 is 15 amino acids. Germline V gene lookup returns CDR1 MDHEN and CDR2 SYDVKM. The ends lost 5 bases at V and 8 bases at J; junction bases unmatched: 10. The CDR3 sequence is CASSPEGQGASGYTF. Here the CDR3 DNA reads TGTGCCAGCAGTCCAGAAGGACAGGGGGCAAGCGGCTACACCTTC.

The rearrangement joins TRBV4-2 to TRBJ2-1, with 7 bases that match TRBD2. CDR1 and CDR2 (germline): LGHNA, YNFKEQ. The CDR3 length is 17 residues. V lost 0 bases, J lost 3 bases, and 8 bases stayed unmatched. CDR3 bases: TGTGCCAGCAGCCAAGATTATCAGGCTAGCGGCTACAATGAGCAGTTCTTC. Protein sequence: CASSQDYQASGYNEQFF.

This sequence joins TRBV3-1 (or the pseudogene TRBV3-2) and TRBJ2-3; D is possibly TRBD1 (6 bases). This CDR3 spans 17 amino acids. CDR1 LGHDT and CDR2 YNNKEL come from the germline V gene (reference sequence). V shed 4 bases and J shed 0 bases, with 17 bases lying between them. CDR3 sequence reads: CASSPVVGTYSTDTQYF. The CDR3 DNA reads as TGTGCCAGCAGCCCCGTTGTAGGGACATACAGCACAGATACGCAGTATTTT.

The V call is TRBV2, the J call TRBJ1-3; D ambiguous. V lost 5 bases, J lost 3 bases, and 5 bases lay in between. Germline CDR1 is SNHLY and CDR2 is FYNNEI. The CDR3 length is 12 residues. CDR3 region: CASSQDGNTIYF. In DNA form, the CDR3 reads TGTGCCAGCAGTCAGGATGGAAACACCATATATTTT.

This rearrangement joins TRBV6-5 to TRBJ2-7; 13 bases align to TRBD2. After removal of 6 bases from V and 4 bases from J, the junction contained 6 bases not matched to a gene. The germline V gene encodes CDR1 MNHEY and CDR2 SVGAGI. This CDR3 is built from 15 residues. The CDR3 here is CASSPTSGRGYEQYF. CDR3 DNA: TGTGCCAGCAGCCCCACTAGCGGGAGGGGGTACGAGCAGTACTTC.

This clone turned up a few times. J is TRBJ1-2 and V is TRBV10-2; 7 nucleotides align to TRBD1. The CDR3 is 12 amino acids. Germline V CDR1 and CDR2: WSHSY, SAAADI. With V trimmed by 6 bases and J by 7 bases, 5 bases remained unmatched. The CDR3 protein is CASSLDRVGYTF. In nucleotides, the CDR3 is TGCGCCAGCAGCTTAGACAGGGTTGGCTACACCTTC.

The chain links TRBV5-6 to TRBJ2-7; 8 bases match TRBD2. This CDR3 contains 16 residues. Germline CDR1 reads SGHDT; CDR2 reads YYEEEE. V was pared by 2 bases and J by 3 bases, with 10 bases of the junction left unmatched. The CDR3 here is CASSFWTGGTNYEQYV. CDR3 DNA: TGTGCCAGCAGCTTTTGGACGGGGGGGACCAACTACGAGCAGTACGTC.

The chain couples TRBV18 to TRBJ2-3; 7 nucleotides line up with TRBD2. The CDR3 contains 15 residues. Germline CDR1 and CDR2: KGHSH and LQKENI. J was trimmed by 2 bases and V by 1 base; bases with no gene match: 3. CDR3 sequence reads: CASSPRGGFTDTQYF. CDR3 in DNA: TGTGCCAGCTCACCACGCGGGGGTTTCACAGATACGCAGTATTTT.

The rearrangement links TRBV28 to TRBJ2-7, with TRBD1 matching over 7 bases. This CDR3 spans 15 amino acids. Per the germline V gene, CDR1 is MDHEN and CDR2 is SYDVKM. V was clipped by 4 bases and J by 7 bases; unmatched bases: 13. For the CDR3, the DNA is TGTGCCAGCAGTTGTTGCCCGGACAGGACGGTAGAGCAGTACTTC. Its translation: CASSCCPDRTVEQYF.

The rearrangement links TRBV7-8 to TRBJ1-6, with D possibly being TRBD1 (5 bases). Germline values: CDR1 SGHVS, CDR2 FQNEAQ. The CDR3 is made up of 19 amino acids. The germline V and J ends were trimmed by 5 bases and 5 bases, with 25 bases remaining between them. The CDR3 DNA sequence: TGTGCCAGCAGCAGACTCAGCCTGACTGGGGGGTCCCATAATTCACCCCTCCACTTT. It codes for CASSRLSLTGGSHNSPLHF. The complete variable domain, with remaining parts taken from reference TRBV7-8 and TRBJ1-6, reads GAGVSQSPRYKVAKRGQDVALRCDPISGHVSLFWYQQALGQGPEFLTYFQNEAQLDKSGLPSDRFFAERPEGSVSTLKIQRTQQEDSAVYLCASSRLSLTGGSHNSPLHFGNGTRLTVT.

The rearrangement links TRBV6-6 to TRBJ2-1; weak D call: TRBD2 (6 bases). V was pared by 2 bases and J by 3 bases, with 11 bases between. The CDR3 has 15 amino acids. Germline CDR1 is MNHNY and CDR2 is SVGAGI (reference sequence). CDR3 sequence reads: CASSYLSGVYNEQFF. CDR3 sequence (DNA): TGTGCCAGCAGTTACCTTAGCGGAGTCTACAATGAGCAGTTCTTC.

Here the CDR3 DNA reads TGTGCCAGCAGCTTTGAGCGTGAGAACACTGAAGCTTTCTTT. This codes for CASSFERENTEAFF. This sequence joins TRBV5-4 and TRBJ1-1, with D hard to call. There are 14 residues in the CDR3. The germline V and J ends were trimmed by 2 bases and 1 base, with 9 bases remaining between them. Germline loops: CDR1 SGHNT, CDR2 YYREEE (reference sequence).

V is TRBV5-4 and J is TRBJ2-1; no definite D call. This CDR3 region has 15 residues. V was clipped by 0 bases and J by 0 bases, with 7 bases between them. Germline lookup yields CDR1 SGHNT and CDR2 YYREEE (reference sequence). CDR3 sequence reads: CASSLERSSYNEQFF. DNA for the CDR3: TGTGCCAGCAGCTTGGAACGGAGCTCCTACAATGAGCAGTTCTTC.

The chain recombines TRBV4-2 with TRBJ2-1; 15 positions agree with TRBD2. The J segment lost 8 bases and the V segment lost 4 bases, leaving 12 bases of the junction unmatched. This CDR3 has 18 residues. Germline loops: CDR1 LGHNA, CDR2 YNFKEQ. The chain's CDR3 is CASSRLGTSGGTLDEQFF. CDR3 sequence (DNA): TGTGCCAGCAGCCGTCTTGGGACTAGCGGGGGGACTCTCGATGAGCAGTTCTTC.

The J gene is TRBJ2-7, the V gene TRBV2; 7 nucleotides line up with TRBD1. CDR3 length equals 11 residues. The germline V gene encodes CDR1 SNHLY and CDR2 FYNNEI. After removal of 6 bases from V and 11 bases from J, the junction contained 7 bases not matched to a gene. As DNA, the CDR3 is TGTGCCAGCAGCCAAGACAGGGTGGAGTACTTC. Translation gives CASSQDRVEYF.

This chain joins TRBV5-6 and TRBJ2-2, with D unclear. The CDR3 contains 14 residues. Germline V gene lookup returns CDR1 SGHDT and CDR2 YYEEEE. Between the trimmed V and J ends, which lost 3 bases and 6 bases, there was a span of 12 bases. CDR3 nucleotide sequence: TGTGCCAGCAGCTCTATAAAAAGCCCCGGGGAGCTGTTTTTT. It specifies CASSSIKSPGELFF. The complete variable domain, with remaining parts taken from reference TRBV5-6 and TRBJ2-2, reads DAGVTQSPTHLIKTRGQQVTLRCSPKSGHDTVSWYQQALGQGPQFIFQYYEEEERQRGNFPDRFSGHQFPNYSSELNVNALLLGDSALYLCASSSIKSPGELFFGEGSRLTVL.

The chain couples TRBV3-1 (or the pseudogene TRBV3-2) to TRBJ2-1, with 7 bases that match TRBD2. V lost 1 base to trimming and J lost 3 bases; unmatched junction nucleotides: 3. This CDR3 has 15 amino acids. Germline assignment: CDR1 LGHDT and CDR2 YNNKEL (reference sequence). The CDR3 protein is CASSQGTRFYNEQFF. DNA for the CDR3: TGTGCCAGCAGCCAAGGGACTAGGTTCTACAATGAGCAGTTCTTC.

The chain is built from TRBV24-1 and TRBJ2-3; D gene ambiguous. The CDR3 consists of 15 residues. The ends were cut back, 1 base at V and 0 bases at J, with 7 bases in the middle. Germline V gene data show CDR1 as KGHDR and CDR2 as SFDVKD. The chain's CDR3 is CATSDFGSSTDTQYF. CDR3 in DNA: TGTGCCACCAGTGATTTCGGGTCTAGCACAGATACGCAGTATTTT.

V and J are TRBV7-2 and TRBJ2-1; possible D gene TRBD1, 6 bases. Germline CDR1 SGHTA, CDR2 FQGNSA. The CDR3 consists of 14 residues. V was clipped by 5 bases and J by 9 bases, with 17 bases between them. The CDR3 nucleotides read TGTGCCAGCAGCCGCCAAGAGGACAGTCTTGAGCAGTTCTTC. It is translated as CASSRQEDSLEQFF.

Here the CDR3 DNA reads TGCGCCAGCAGCCCCCGTAGCGGTGGCTACACCTTC. The encoded protein is CASSPRSGGYTF. The rearrangement uses TRBV10-1 and TRBJ1-2; D is undetermined. Trimming left V 6 bases short and J 7 bases short, with 12 bases between. Germline V gene data show CDR1 as WNHNN and CDR2 as SYGVQD (reference sequence). This CDR3 contains 12 residues.

The chain combines TRBV19 with TRBJ1-2; possibly TRBD1 for D (6 bases). Trimming removed 3 bases at V and 7 bases at J, with 18 bases between. Germline lookup yields CDR1 LNHDA and CDR2 SQIVND (reference sequence). This CDR3 is 15 amino acids long. CDR3 region: CASSISAGAPLGYTF. The CDR3 DNA follows: TGTGCCAGTAGTATCTCCGCAGGGGCTCCGCTTGGCTACACCTTC.

V usage is TRBV6-5 and J usage is TRBJ1-2; possibly TRBD1 for D (5 bases). Germline-derived CDR1 and CDR2 are MNHEY and SVGAGI. The V and J ends lost 6 bases and 0 bases respectively, with 14 bases between them. The CDR3 covers 15 residues. The CDR3 nucleotides read TGTGCCAGCAGCCGCGCAGGGAAGGCTAACTATGGCTACACCTTC. Its translation is CASSRAGKANYGYTF.

The chain joins TRBV9 to TRBJ1-1; D gene unclear. CDR3 length equals 13 residues. V was clipped by 5 bases and J by 8 bases, with 16 bases between them. Germline V gene sequence: CDR1 SGDLS, CDR2 YYNGEE. CDR3 sequence: CASSQFQEAEAFF. Written as DNA, the CDR3 is TGTGCCAGCAGTCAATTCCAGGAGGCGGAAGCTTTCTTT.